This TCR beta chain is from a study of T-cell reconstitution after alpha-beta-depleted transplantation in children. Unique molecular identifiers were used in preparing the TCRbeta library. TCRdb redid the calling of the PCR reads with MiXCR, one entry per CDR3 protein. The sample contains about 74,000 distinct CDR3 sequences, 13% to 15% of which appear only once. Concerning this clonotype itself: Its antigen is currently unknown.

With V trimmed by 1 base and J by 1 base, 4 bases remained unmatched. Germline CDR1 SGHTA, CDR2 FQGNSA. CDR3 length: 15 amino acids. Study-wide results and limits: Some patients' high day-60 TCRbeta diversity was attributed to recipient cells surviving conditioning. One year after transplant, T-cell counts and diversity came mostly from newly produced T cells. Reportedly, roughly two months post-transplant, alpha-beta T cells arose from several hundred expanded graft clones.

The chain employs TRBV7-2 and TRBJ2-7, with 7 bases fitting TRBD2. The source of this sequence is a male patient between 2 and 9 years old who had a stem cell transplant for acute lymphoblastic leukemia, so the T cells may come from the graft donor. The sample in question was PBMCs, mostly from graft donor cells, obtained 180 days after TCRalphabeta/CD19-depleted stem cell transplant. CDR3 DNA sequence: TGTGCCAGCAGCTTAGGCGGGAGTATTTCCTACGAGCAGTACTTC. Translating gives CASSLGGSISYEQYF.